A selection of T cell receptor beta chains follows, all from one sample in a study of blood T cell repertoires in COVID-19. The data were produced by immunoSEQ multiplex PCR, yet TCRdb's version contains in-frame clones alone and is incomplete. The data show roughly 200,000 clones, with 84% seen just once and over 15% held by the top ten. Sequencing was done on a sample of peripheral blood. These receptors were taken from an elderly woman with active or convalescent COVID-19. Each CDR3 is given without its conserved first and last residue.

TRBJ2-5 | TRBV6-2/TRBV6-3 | ASSYVGGGETQY
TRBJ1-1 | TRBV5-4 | ASSFQLNTEAF
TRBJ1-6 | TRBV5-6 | ASSLSGSSYNSPLH
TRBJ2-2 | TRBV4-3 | ASSQAGQGAGELF
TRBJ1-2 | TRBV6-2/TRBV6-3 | ASSYNLGQNSNYGYT
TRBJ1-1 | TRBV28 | ASSRDRGVNTEAF
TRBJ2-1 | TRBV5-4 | ASSWTSGSSYNEQF
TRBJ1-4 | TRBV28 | ASSPSGTGRIANEKLF
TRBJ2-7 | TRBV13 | ASSPGLLPQEQY
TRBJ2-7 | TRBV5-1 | ASSGVAASYEQY
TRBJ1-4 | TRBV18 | ASSPPEQGNEKLF
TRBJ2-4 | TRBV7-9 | ASNPQGAGNIQY
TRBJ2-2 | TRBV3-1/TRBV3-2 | ASSQDRRGPGTGELF
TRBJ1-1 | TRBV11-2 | ASSPVGGAEAF
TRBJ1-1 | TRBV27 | ASSLSRQGYSEAF
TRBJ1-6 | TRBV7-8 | ASSPPKPNSPLH
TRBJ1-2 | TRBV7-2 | ASSRGTANYGYT
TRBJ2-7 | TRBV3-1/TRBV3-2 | ASSQVPGKQY
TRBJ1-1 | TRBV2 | ASSEWRTVNTEAF
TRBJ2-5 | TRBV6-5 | ASTPQVGETQY
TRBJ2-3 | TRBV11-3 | ASSQRLGADTQY
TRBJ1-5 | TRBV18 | ASSPLQGHQPQH
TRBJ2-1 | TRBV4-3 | ASSQGLADYNEQF
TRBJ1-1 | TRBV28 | ATQEFRDRSNTEAF
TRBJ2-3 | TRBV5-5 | ASTPGTSGGFTQY
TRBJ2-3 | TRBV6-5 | ASKSSSTDTQY
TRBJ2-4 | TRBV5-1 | ASSSLPGQRDIQY
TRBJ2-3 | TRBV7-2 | ASSLWGVRGGFVPDTQY
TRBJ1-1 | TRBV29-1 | SVAGQGKSTEAF
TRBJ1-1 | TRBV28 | ASNVQGTGTEAF
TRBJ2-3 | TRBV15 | ATSRERSGVRTDTQY
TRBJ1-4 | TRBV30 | AWSLRTGVNEKLF
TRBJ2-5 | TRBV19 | ASSARGSQETQY
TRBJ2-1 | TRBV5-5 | ASSLAGWAGGYNEQF
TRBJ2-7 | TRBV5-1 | ASSLEQGVDEQY
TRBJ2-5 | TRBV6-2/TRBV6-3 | ASSYGSGRGETQY
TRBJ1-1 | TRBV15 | ATKSDRGLLWAF
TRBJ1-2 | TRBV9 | ASSGDTGRGYGYT
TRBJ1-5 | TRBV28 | ASRLGQQGKSQPQH
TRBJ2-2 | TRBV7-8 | ASSPGLAGGTGELF
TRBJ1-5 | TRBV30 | AWSLTGNQPQH
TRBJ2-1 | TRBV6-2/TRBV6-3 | ASSSSGRANNEQF
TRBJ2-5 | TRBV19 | ATRLLAGGLETQY
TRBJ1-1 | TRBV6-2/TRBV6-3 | ASSYSRAVGAF
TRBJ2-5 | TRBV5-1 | ASSLGAAGAQETQY
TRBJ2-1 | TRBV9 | ASSSGSFTSGGPNEQF
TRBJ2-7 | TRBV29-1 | SVTRDRDEQY
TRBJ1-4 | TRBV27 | ASSSRDKGNEKLF
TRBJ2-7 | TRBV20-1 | SARLDEQY
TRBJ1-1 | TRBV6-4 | ASSDSAGNTEAF
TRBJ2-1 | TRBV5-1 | ASRLANNEQF
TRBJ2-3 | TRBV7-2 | ASSLVGTSGLVDTQY
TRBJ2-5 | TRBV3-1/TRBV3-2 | ASSQDNRRLAEETQY